This T cell receptor beta chain was recorded in a study of blood T cell repertoires in COVID-19. V dropped 1 base and J dropped 3; count of bases not matched to a gene: 8. The germline V gene has CDR1 SGHTS and CDR2 YDEGEE. This CDR3 is 16 amino acids long. Clones were sequenced by immunoSEQ multiplex PCR, and TCRdb holds only the in-frame ones, with some missing. The table lists about 75,000 clones, less than 85% of them singletons. This sequence was found in a woman aged 80 or older with active or convalescent COVID-19. The V gene is TRBV5-8, the J gene TRBJ2-3; 7 positions agree with TRBD2. Sequencing was done on a sample of peripheral blood. CDR3 in amino acids: CASSLNWLAVTDTQYF. CDR3 nucleotide sequence: TGTGCCAGCAGCTTGAATTGGCTAGCGGTTACAGATACGCAGTATTTT.